Below are 21 T cell receptor beta chains sequenced from a single sample in a study of CDR3 diversity in severe acne. MiXCR, run by TCRdb on the PCR reads, gives a single entry per CDR3 protein. The data hold fewer than 100,000 distinct CDR3 sequences, with 50% to 65% observed a single time. Specimen: blood. All receptors derive from a male donor in good health, without acne.

The genes are TRBV20-1 and TRBJ2-1; 9 positions match TRBD2. Germline CDR1 is DFQATT and CDR2 is SNEGSKA (reference sequence). V was pared by 6 bases and J by 10 bases, with 10 bases of the junction left unmatched. This CDR3 has 13 residues. DNA for the CDR3: TGCAGTGCCCCAGGCGGGCTAGCGGGGGAGCAGTTCTTC. Its protein product is CSAPGGLAGEQFF.

This clonotype was seen at least ten times. This sequence joins TRBV5-5 and TRBJ2-7; 9 bases match TRBD2. The germline gives CDR1 SGHKS, CDR2 YYEKEE (reference sequence). The CDR3 has 15 amino acids. Trimming at V came to 1 base and at J to 6 bases, leaving 8 bases not matched to a gene. For the CDR3, the DNA is TGTGCCAGCAGCTTGAGGGACAGCGGGAGGAGCGAGCAGTACTTC. Its translation: CASSLRDSGRSEQYF.

This clonotype was seen more than once but under ten times. At one of its ends the junction is not consistent with the germline gene, which may arise from a read error. V usage is TRBV7-8 and J usage is TRBJ2-2; a possible D gene is TRBD2 (6 bases). Germline CDR1 is SGHVS and CDR2 is FQNEAQ. The CDR3 has 10 amino acids. The CDR3 DNA reads as TGTGCCAGCAGCTTACTGACGGGGGATTTT. Translated, it gives CASSLLTGDF.

In DNA form, the CDR3 reads TGTGCCAGCAGCCACCCGGCCGGGAGGGCTTTCTTT. Its translation is CASSHPAGRAFF. The V and J genes are TRBV9 and TRBJ1-1; D is undetermined. CDR1 and CDR2 (germline): SGDLS, YYNGEE. This CDR3 contains 12 residues. V gave up 4 bases and J gave up 11 bases, with 15 bases separating them.

This sequence joins TRBV14 and TRBJ1-6; 8 bases match TRBD1. The CDR3 runs to 16 residues. The trim removed 4 bases at V and 6 bases at J, leaving 8 bases unmatched. Germline CDR1 SGHDN, CDR2 FVKESK. CDR3 amino acids: CASSRRTGRSNSPLHF. CDR3 nucleotides: TGTGCCAGCAGCCGCCGGACAGGGCGTTCTAATTCACCCCTCCACTTT.

About this clonotype itself: One end of the junction varies from germline; a read error may be responsible. CDR3 in amino acids: CSSSGRTNTETFF. The DNA for the CDR3 is TGCAGCTCCTCCGGACGGACGAACACTGAAACTTTCTTT. The chain uses TRBV29-1 and TRBJ1-1; D is uncertain. Per the germline V gene, CDR1 is SQVTM and CDR2 is ANQGSEA. This CDR3 is built from 13 residues.

This chain uses TRBV7-2 with TRBJ2-1; 8 nucleotides align to TRBD1. The CDR3 has 18 residues. J lost 6 bases, V lost 4 bases, and 17 bases had no gene match. CDR1 SGHTA and CDR2 FQGNSA come from the germline V gene. CDR3 loop: CASSWGSRDRYKRNEQFF. CDR3 sequence (DNA): TGTGCCAGCAGCTGGGGTAGCAGGGACAGGTACAAACGCAATGAGCAGTTCTTC.

This chain joins TRBV2 and TRBJ2-2; TRBD1 aligns across 8 bases. The CDR3 has 17 amino acids. Germline V lookup: CDR1 SNHLY, CDR2 FYNNEI. The V segment lost 6 bases and the J segment 0 bases; nucleotides outside the gene matches: 9. The CDR3 bases are TGTGCCAGCAGAGCAGACAGGGGCGCGACGAACACCGGGGAGCTGTTTTTT. It yields the protein CASRADRGATNTGELFF.

J is TRBJ2-5 and V is TRBV6-5; no definite D call. Deletions cut 6 bases from V and 3 bases from J, with 14 bases between. The CDR3 is made up of 14 amino acids. In germline, CDR1 is MNHEY, CDR2 SVGAGI. The CDR3 DNA reads as TGTGCCAGCAGCCTTTACTCAGGAAAAGAGACCCAGTACTTC. Its translation: CASSLYSGKETQYF.

The V call is TRBV4-1, the J call TRBJ2-5; weak D call: TRBD2 (5 bases). Germline V gene lookup returns CDR1 MGHRA and CDR2 YSYEKL. The CDR3 totals 15 residues. Between the trimmed V and J ends, which lost 4 bases and 0 bases, there was a span of 12 bases. In nucleotides, the CDR3 is TGCGCCAGCAGCCGAGGGCGCCCCGACCAAGAGACCCAGTACTTC. This translates into CASSRGRPDQETQYF.

The V and J genes are TRBV7-9 and TRBJ2-5; 8 nucleotides line up with TRBD2. This CDR3 has 15 residues. Germline assignment: CDR1 SEHNR and CDR2 FQNEAQ (reference sequence). The trim removed 2 bases at V and 5 bases at J, leaving 7 bases unmatched. The CDR3 DNA sequence: TGTGCCAGCAGCTTAATGGCGGGAGGTTGGGAGACCCAGTACTTC. Encoded protein: CASSLMAGGWETQYF.

This clonotype is a singleton in its sample. No conserved phenylalanine or tryptophan ends this CDR3, so it is likely a read error. No DNA is shown, since the ends of the CDR3 on it are uncertain; the CDR3 is the one TCRdb lists. This rearrangement joins TRBV7-9 to TRBJ2-1; the table's TRBD1 call for D was not verified on the DNA. The CDR3 is 13 amino acids in total, end residues counted. Per the germline V gene, CDR1 is SEHNR and CDR2 is FQNEAQ (reference sequence). The CDR3 protein is CASSHDTGSDTVL.

This clonotype was detected a few times. The chain's CDR3 is CARRSSGAETQYF. The CDR3 DNA reads as TGTGCCAGACGATCCTCTGGTGCGGAGACCCAGTACTTC. The chain combines TRBV2 with TRBJ2-5; no definite D call. The CDR3 has 13 amino acids. Trimming removed 9 bases at V and 5 bases at J, with 16 bases between. Germline V gives CDR1 SNHLY, CDR2 FYNNEI.

This sequence joins TRBV7-9 and TRBJ2-7; D unresolved. Germline CDR1 reads SEHNR; CDR2 reads FQNEAQ (reference sequence). There are 11 residues in the CDR3. The CDR3 nucleotides read TGTGCTAGAGATTCAGTATCAGGGCAGTACTTC. Encoded protein: CARDSVSGQYF.

This clonotype was recorded at least ten times. The chain has TRBV2 and TRBJ2-7; D uncertain. V lost 2 bases and J 2 bases, leaving 10 bases between the germline ends. This CDR3 is built from 14 residues. CDR1 is SNHLY and CDR2 is FYNNEI in the germline V gene. The CDR3 region has the DNA TGTGCCAGCAGTGAACCGACAACAACCTACGAGCAGTACTTC. Protein: CASSEPTTTYEQYF.

J is TRBJ2-7 and V is TRBV10-3; unclear D gene. Trimming left V 3 bases short and J 7 bases short, with 13 bases between. Germline assignment: CDR1 ENHRY and CDR2 SYGVKD. This CDR3 comprises 13 residues. The CDR3 here is CAISESGPDEQYF. The DNA of the CDR3 is TGTGCCATCAGTGAAAGTGGGCCGGATGAGCAGTACTTC.

This clonotype was observed a handful of times. The CDR3 DNA follows: TGTGCCAGCAGCTCACCCCGCGGACTAGCGGGGCGAGAGACCCAGTACTTC. This encodes CASSSPRGLAGRETQYF. V is TRBV5-6 and J is TRBJ2-5, with TRBD2 matching 12 bases. V lost 3 bases and J lost 4; bases outside the gene matches: 10. CDR3 length: 17 residues. CDR1 is SGHDT, CDR2 YYEEEE, per germline.

This chain links TRBV2 with TRBJ1-1; D is uncertain. Per the germline V gene, CDR1 is SNHLY and CDR2 is FYNNEI. V was pared by 5 bases and J by 4 bases, with 14 bases between. The CDR3 has 14 residues. CDR3 nucleotide sequence: TGTGCCAGCAGTCCCAAACGGGGTGGCACTGAAGCTTTCTTT. Encoded protein: CASSPKRGGTEAFF. Full variable domain (remainder filled in from reference TRBV2 and TRBJ1-1): EPEVTQTPSHQVTQMGQEVILRCVPISNHLYFYWYRQILGQKVEFLVSFYNNEISEKSEIFDDQFSVERPDGSNFTLKIRSTKLEDSAMYFCASSPKRGGTEAFFGQGTRLTVV.

In this sample, this clonotype turned up a few times. The chain is built from TRBV20-1 and TRBJ1-5, with D possibly being TRBD1 (5 bases). The V gene lost 6 bases and the J gene lost 6 bases, with 21 bases spanning the gap. The CDR3 loop spans 15 amino acids. CDR1 and CDR2 (germline): DFQATT, SNEGSKA (reference sequence). CDR3 in DNA: TGCAGTGCCGGGCCGATCGGGGGTGAGGGTCAGCCCCAGCATTTT. Residues: CSAGPIGGEGQPQHF.

V gene TRBV12-3 or TRBV12-4 combines with J gene TRBJ2-2, with 8 nucleotides matching TRBD1. V shed 3 bases, J shed 4 bases, and the junction held 1 base outside the gene matches. CDR3 length: 14 residues. The CDR3 spells CASSFQGATGELFF. The CDR3 DNA sequence: TGTGCCAGCAGTTTTCAGGGGGCCACCGGGGAGCTGTTTTTT.

The chain employs TRBV18 and TRBJ2-1; D is ambiguous. In germline, CDR1 is KGHSH, CDR2 LQKENI. This CDR3 comprises 13 residues. Trimming removed 6 bases at V and 1 base at J, with 7 bases between. DNA for the CDR3: TGTGCCAGCTCGGACGAGTCCTACAATGAGCAGTTCTTC. The encoded protein is CASSDESYNEQFF. The complete variable domain, with remaining parts taken from reference TRBV18 and TRBJ2-1, reads NAGVMQNPRHLVRRRGQEARLRCSPMKGHSHVYWYRQLPEEGLKFMVYLQKENIIDESGMPKERFSAEFPKEGPSILRIQQVVRGDSAAYFCASSDESYNEQFFGPGTRLTVL.